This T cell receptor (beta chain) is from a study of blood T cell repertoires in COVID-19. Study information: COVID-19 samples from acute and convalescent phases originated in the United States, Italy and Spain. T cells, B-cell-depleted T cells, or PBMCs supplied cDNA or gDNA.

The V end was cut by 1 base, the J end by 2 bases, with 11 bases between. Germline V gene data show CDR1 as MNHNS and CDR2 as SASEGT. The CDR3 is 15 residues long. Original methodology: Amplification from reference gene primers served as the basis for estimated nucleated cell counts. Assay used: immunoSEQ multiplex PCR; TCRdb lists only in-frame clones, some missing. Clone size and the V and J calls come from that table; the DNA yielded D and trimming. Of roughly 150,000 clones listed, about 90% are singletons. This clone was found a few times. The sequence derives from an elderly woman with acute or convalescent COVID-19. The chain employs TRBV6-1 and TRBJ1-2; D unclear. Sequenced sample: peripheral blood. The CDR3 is CASSEGRTRNYGYTF. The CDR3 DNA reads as TGTGCCAGCAGTGAAGGTCGGACTCGGAACTATGGCTACACCTTC.